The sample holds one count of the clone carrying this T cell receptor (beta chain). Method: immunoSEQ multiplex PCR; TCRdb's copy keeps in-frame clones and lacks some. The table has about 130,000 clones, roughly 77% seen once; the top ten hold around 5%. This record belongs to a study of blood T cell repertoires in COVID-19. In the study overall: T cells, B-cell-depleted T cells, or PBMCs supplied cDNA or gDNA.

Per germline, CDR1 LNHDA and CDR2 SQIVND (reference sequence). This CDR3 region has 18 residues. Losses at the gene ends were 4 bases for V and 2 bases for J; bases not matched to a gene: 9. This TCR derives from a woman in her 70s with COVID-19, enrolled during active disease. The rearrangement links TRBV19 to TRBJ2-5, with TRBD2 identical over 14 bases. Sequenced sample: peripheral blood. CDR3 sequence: CASSRTSGGPPPQETQYF. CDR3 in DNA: TGTGCCAGTAGTAGGACTAGCGGGGGGCCCCCACCGCAAGAGACCCAGTACTTC.